A single T cell receptor beta chain is shown here with its context. The data stem from a study of blood T cell repertoires in COVID-19. Germline CDR1 is SGHAT and CDR2 is FQNNGV. This CDR3 contains 16 residues. The V gene end was trimmed by 5 bases and the J gene end by 4 bases; junction bases not matched to a gene: 10. The authors' processing: Estimated nucleated cell counts came from reference gene primer amplification. TCRdb's table, derived via immunoSEQ multiplex PCR, lists solely in-frame clones and lacks some. V and J calls and clone size come straight from that table; D and trimming were deduced from the DNA. Of a few hundred thousand clones listed, over 75% are singletons.

The specimen was PBMCs or T cells enriched from blood (not recorded which). The source of this sequence is a man younger than 45 who had recovered from COVID-19. This chain joins TRBV11-2 and TRBJ1-2; 10 nucleotides line up with TRBD1. The CDR3 DNA reads as TGTGCCAGCAGCCGGATTCGGGACAGGGGTTCCTATGGCTACACCTTC. Its protein is CASSRIRDRGSYGYTF. Based on the CDR3 plus reference TRBV11-2 and TRBJ1-2, the full variable domain is EAGVAQSPRYKIIEKRQSVAFWCNPISGHATLYWYQQILGQGPKLLIQFQNNGVVDDSQLPKDRFSAERLKGVDSTLKIQPAKLEDSAVYLCASSRIRDRGSYGYTFGSGTRLTVV.